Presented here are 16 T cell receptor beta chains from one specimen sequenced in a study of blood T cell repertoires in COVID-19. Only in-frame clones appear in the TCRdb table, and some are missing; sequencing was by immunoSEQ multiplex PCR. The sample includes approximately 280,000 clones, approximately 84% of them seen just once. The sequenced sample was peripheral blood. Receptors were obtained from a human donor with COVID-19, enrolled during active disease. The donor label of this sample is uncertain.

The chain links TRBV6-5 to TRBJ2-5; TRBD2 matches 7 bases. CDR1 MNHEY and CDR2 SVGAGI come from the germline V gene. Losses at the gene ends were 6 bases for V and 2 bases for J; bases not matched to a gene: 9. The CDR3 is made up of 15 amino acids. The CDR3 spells CASRPGLVRQETQYF. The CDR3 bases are TGTGCCAGCAGACCTGGACTAGTTCGGCAAGAGACCCAGTACTTC.

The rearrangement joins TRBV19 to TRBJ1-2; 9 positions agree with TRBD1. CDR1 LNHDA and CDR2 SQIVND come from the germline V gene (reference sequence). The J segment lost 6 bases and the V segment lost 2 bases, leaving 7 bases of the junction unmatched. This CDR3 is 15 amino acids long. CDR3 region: CASSIKGTGKNGYTF. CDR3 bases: TGTGCCAGTAGTATAAAAGGGACAGGGAAAAATGGCTACACCTTC.

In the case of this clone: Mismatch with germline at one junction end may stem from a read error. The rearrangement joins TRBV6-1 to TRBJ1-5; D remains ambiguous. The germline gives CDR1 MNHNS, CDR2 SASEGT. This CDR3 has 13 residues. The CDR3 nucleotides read TGTGCCAGCAGTGAAGGCTTGGTTCAGGCCCAGCATTTT. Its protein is CASSEGLVQAQHF.

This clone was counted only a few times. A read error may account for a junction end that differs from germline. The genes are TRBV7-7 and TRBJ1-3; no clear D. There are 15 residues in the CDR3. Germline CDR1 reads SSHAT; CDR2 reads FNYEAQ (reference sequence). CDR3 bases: TGTGCTAGCAGCGTTAGTCCCGATTCTGGAAACACCATATATTTT. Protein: CASSVSPDSGNTIYF.

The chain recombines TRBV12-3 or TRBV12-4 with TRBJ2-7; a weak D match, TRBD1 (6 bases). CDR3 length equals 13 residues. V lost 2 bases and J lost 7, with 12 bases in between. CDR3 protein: CASSLRTGWEQYF. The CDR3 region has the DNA TGTGCCAGCAGTTTAAGAACAGGGTGGGAGCAGTACTTC.

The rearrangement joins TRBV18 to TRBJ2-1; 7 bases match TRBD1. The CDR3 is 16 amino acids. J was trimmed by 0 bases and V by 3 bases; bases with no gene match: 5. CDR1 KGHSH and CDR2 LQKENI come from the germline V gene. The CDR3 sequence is CASSPPAGGSYNEQFF. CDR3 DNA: TGTGCCAGCTCACCCCCAGCAGGGGGCTCCTACAATGAGCAGTTCTTC. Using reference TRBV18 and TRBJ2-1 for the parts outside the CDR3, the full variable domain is NAGVMQNPRHLVRRRGQEARLRCSPMKGHSHVYWYRQLPEEGLKFMVYLQKENIIDESGMPKERFSAEFPKEGPSILRIQQVVRGDSAAYFCASSPPAGGSYNEQFFGPGTRLTVL.

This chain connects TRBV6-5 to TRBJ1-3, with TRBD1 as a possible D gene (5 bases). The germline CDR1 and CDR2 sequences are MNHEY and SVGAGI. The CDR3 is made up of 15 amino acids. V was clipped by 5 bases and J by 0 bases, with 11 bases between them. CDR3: CASSTDSFSGNTIYF. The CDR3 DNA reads TGTGCCAGCAGTACAGACAGCTTCTCTGGAAACACCATATATTTT.

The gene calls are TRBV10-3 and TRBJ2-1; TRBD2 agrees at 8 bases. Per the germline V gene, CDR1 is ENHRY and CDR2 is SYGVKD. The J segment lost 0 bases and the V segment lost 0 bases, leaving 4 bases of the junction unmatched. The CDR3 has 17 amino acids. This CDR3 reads CAISESGGRSSYNEQFF. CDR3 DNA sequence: TGTGCCATCAGTGAGTCGGGCGGGAGGAGCTCCTACAATGAGCAGTTCTTC.

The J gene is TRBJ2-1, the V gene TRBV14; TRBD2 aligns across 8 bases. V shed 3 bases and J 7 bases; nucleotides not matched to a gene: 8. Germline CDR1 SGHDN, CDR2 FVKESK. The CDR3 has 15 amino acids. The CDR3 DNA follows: TGTGCCAGCAGCCATATCGGTAGCGGGAAGAATGAGCAGTTCTTC. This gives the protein CASSHIGSGKNEQFF.

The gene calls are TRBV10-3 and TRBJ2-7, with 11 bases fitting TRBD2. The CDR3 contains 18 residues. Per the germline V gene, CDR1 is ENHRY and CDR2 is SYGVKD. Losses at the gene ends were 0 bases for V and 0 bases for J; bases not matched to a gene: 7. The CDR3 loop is CAISESPGLAANSYEQYF. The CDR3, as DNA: TGTGCCATCAGTGAGTCGCCGGGACTAGCGGCCAACTCCTACGAGCAGTACTTC.

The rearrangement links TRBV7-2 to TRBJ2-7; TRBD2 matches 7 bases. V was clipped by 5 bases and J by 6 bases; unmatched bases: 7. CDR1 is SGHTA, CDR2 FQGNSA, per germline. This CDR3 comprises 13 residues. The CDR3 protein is CASSIGEGGEQYF. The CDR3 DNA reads TGTGCCAGCAGCATAGGGGAGGGCGGCGAGCAGTACTTC.

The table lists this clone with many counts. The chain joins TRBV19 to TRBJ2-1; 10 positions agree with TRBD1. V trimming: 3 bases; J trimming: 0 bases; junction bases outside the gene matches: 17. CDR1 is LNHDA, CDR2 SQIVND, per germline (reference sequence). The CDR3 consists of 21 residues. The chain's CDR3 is CASSIPRGTGDLWSSYNEQFF. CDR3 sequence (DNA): TGTGCCAGTAGTATTCCCAGGGGGACAGGGGATCTTTGGAGCTCCTACAATGAGCAGTTCTTC. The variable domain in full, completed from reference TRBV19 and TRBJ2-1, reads DGGITQSPKYLFRKEGQNVTLSCEQNLNHDAMYWYRQDPGQGLRLIYYSQIVNDFQKGDIAEGYSVSREKKESFPLTVTSAQKNPTAFYLCASSIPRGTGDLWSSYNEQFFGPGTRLTVL.

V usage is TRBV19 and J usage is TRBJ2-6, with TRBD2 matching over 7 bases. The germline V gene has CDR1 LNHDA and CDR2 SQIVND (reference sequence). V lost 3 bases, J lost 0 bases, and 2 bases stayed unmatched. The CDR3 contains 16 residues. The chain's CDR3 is CASSMGGFSGANVLTF. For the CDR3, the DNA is TGTGCCAGTAGTATGGGGGGGTTCTCTGGGGCCAACGTCCTGACTTTC.

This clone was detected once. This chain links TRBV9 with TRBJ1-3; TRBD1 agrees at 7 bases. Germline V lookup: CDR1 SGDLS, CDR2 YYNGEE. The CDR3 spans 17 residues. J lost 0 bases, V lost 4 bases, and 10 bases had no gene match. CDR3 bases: TGTGCCAGCAGCCCTAGCCCTGACAGGGACTCTGGAAACACCATATATTTT. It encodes CASSPSPDRDSGNTIYF. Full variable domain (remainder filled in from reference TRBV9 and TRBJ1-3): DSGVTQTPKHLITATGQRVTLRCSPRSGDLSVYWYQQSLDQGLQFLIQYYNGEERAKGNILERFSAQQFPDLHSELNLSSLELGDSALYFCASSPSPDRDSGNTIYFGEGSWLTVV.

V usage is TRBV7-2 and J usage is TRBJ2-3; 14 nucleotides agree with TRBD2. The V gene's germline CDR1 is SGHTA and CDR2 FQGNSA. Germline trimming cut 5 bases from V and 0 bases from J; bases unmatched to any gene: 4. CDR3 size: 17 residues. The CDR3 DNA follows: TGTGCCAGCAGCCCAAGGACTAGCGGGAGGAGCACAGATACGCAGTATTTT. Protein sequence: CASSPRTSGRSTDTQYF.

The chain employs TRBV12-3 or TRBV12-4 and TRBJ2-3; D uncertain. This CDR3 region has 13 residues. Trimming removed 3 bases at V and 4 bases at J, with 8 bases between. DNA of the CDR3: TGTGCCAGCAGTTTCTTTCGGGCAGATACGCAGTATTTT. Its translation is CASSFFRADTQYF.